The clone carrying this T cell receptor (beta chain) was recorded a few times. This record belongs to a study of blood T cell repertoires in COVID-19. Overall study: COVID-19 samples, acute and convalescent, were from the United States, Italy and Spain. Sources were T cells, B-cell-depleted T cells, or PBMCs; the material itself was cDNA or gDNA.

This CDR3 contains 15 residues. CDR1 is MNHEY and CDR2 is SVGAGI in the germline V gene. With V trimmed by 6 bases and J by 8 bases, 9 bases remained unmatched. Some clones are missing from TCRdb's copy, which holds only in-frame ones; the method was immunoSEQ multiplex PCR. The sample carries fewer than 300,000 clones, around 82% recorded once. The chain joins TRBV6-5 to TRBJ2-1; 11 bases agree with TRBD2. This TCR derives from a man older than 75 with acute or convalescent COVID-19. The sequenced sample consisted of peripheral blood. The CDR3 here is CASRQLAGAWDEQFF. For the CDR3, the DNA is TGTGCCAGCAGGCAACTAGCGGGGGCTTGGGATGAGCAGTTCTTC.